The source of this T cell receptor (beta chain) is a study of OX40 agonist ivuxolimab in advanced cancers. Study-wide context: Recorded diagnoses for dose-escalation patients were hepatocellular carcinoma, melanoma, renal cell or head and neck cancer. The study, taken as a whole, reports: Certain nonresponding patients likewise had low normalized T-cell clonal expansion.

At cycle 4 day 1, cycle 7 day 1, and baseline, blood was sampled. This CDR3 comprises 14 residues. Trimming took 0 bases from V and 5 from J, leaving 9 bases between them. Germline CDR1 SEHNR, CDR2 FQNEAQ (reference sequence). In the case of this clone: Antigen specificity is unknown.

This table comes from immunoSEQ multiplex PCR, and its TCRdb copy is limited to in-frame clones, with some not included. The table includes 60,000 to 75,000 clones, about 94% detected once. The sequences come from CD4+ or CD8+ T cells sorted from blood, collected in a trial of the OX40 agonist ivuxolimab. The TCR sequence derives from an adult with an advanced solid tumor such as melanoma, head and neck, liver or kidney cancer. The rearrangement joins TRBV7-9 to TRBJ2-3, with D uncertain. CDR3 residues: CASSLADGIDTQYF. The CDR3 bases are TGTGCCAGCAGCTTAGCCGATGGCATAGATACGCAGTATTTT.